These 28 T cell receptor beta chains originate from one sample sequenced in a study of cytomegalovirus exposure and HLA in healthy donors. Use of 60 Vbeta and 13 Jbeta primers characterized the PCR. TCRdb's table, derived via immunoSEQ multiplex PCR, lists solely in-frame clones and lacks some. Of 200,000 to 250,000 clones listed, 77% are singletons. What was sequenced was PBMCs. The receptors stem from an older woman in good health and CMV-seropositive.

There are a few counts of this clone. The chain couples TRBV27 to TRBJ2-3; maybe TRBD2 (7 bases). V was shortened by 5 bases and J by 6 bases, with 18 bases between the two germline ends. The CDR3 loop spans 15 amino acids. Germline V CDR1 and CDR2: MNHEY, SMNVEV (reference sequence). CDR3 nucleotides: TGTGCCAGCAGTCTTTGGACTAGTAGGGGGGATACGCAGTATTTT. Translating it yields CASSLWTSRGDTQYF.

This clone was seen just once. The chain links TRBV6-5 to TRBJ1-2; 9 bases line up with TRBD1. Germline trimming cut 5 bases from V and 8 bases from J; bases unmatched to any gene: 6. Germline loops: CDR1 MNHEY, CDR2 SVGAGI. CDR3 length equals 13 residues. CDR3 protein: CASSGRQGGGYTF. The CDR3 DNA follows: TGTGCCAGCAGTGGAAGACAGGGGGGGGGCTACACCTTC.

This clone was counted a few times. The chain combines TRBV19 with TRBJ1-2, with TRBD1 identical over 8 bases. With V trimmed by 5 bases and J by 8 bases, 13 bases remained unmatched. The germline gives CDR1 LNHDA, CDR2 SQIVND (reference sequence). The CDR3 spans 15 residues. In nucleotides, the CDR3 is TGTGCCAGTAGTGGACCAAGGGGGACAGGAGGCGGCTACACCTTC. Residues: CASSGPRGTGGGYTF. Full variable domain (missing parts from reference TRBV19 and TRBJ1-2): DGGITQSPKYLFRKEGQNVTLSCEQNLNHDAMYWYRQDPGQGLRLIYYSQIVNDFQKGDIAEGYSVSREKKESFPLTVTSAQKNPTAFYLCASSGPRGTGGGYTFGSGTRLTVV.

V and J are TRBV29-1 and TRBJ2-5; TRBD2 agrees at 8 bases. Germline CDR1 is SQVTM and CDR2 is ANQGSEA. V dropped 4 bases and J dropped 2; count of bases not matched to a gene: 3. There are 13 residues in the CDR3. The CDR3 is CSVVAGTQETQYF. The DNA for the CDR3 is TGCAGCGTTGTAGCGGGGACTCAAGAGACCCAGTACTTC.

This clone appeared a few times. The rearrangement links TRBV5-1 to TRBJ2-1; 8 bases align to TRBD2. Trimming took 4 bases from V and 6 from J; bases not matched to a gene: 6. Germline V gene lookup returns CDR1 SGHRS and CDR2 YFSETQ. The CDR3 length is 14 residues. CDR3 loop: CASSLSGSGNEQFF. In DNA, the CDR3 is TGCGCCAGCAGCCTGAGCGGGAGTGGCAATGAGCAGTTCTTC.

As DNA, the CDR3 is TGTGCCAGCAGCTTAGGAGGACTGAACAATGAGCAGTTCTTC. It translates to CASSLGGLNNEQFF. The genes are TRBV7-9 and TRBJ2-1; D is perhaps TRBD2 (5 bases). This CDR3 has 14 amino acids. V was cut by 1 base and J by 5 bases, with 9 bases left in between. Looked up from germline, CDR1 is SEHNR and CDR2 is FQNEAQ (reference sequence).

The chain employs TRBV15 and TRBJ1-1; D not resolved. CDR1 is LNHNV, CDR2 YYDKDF, per germline (reference sequence). The CDR3 is 15 amino acids. V was pared by 0 bases and J by 0 bases, with 8 bases between. CDR3 bases: TGTGCCACCAGCAGAGATGGCCGGGTGAACACTGAAGCTTTCTTT. Translating it yields CATSRDGRVNTEAFF.

The V call is TRBV7-9, the J call TRBJ2-7, with 7 bases aligning to TRBD1. Germline-derived CDR1 and CDR2 are SEHNR and FQNEAQ (reference sequence). The CDR3 spans 13 residues. V trimming: 11 bases; J trimming: 5 bases; junction bases outside the gene matches: 12. CDR3 DNA sequence: TGTGCCTCGAACAGGGGAGTGGAAAACGAGCAGTACTTC. Protein sequence: CASNRGVENEQYF. The whole variable domain, remainder taken from reference TRBV7-9 and TRBJ2-7, is DTGVSQNPRHKITKRGQNVTFRCDPISEHNRLYWYRQTLGQGPEFLTYFQNEAQLEKSRLLSDRFSAERPKGSFSTLEIQRTEQGDSAMYLCASNRGVENEQYFGPGTRLTVT.

The chain combines TRBV7-8 with TRBJ1-6; 7 nucleotides match TRBD1. V lost 2 bases to trimming and J lost 6 bases; unmatched junction nucleotides: 4. The CDR3 runs 15 residues. The germline CDR1 and CDR2 sequences are SGHVS and FQNEAQ. The CDR3 here is CASSLQQGVNSPLHF. The CDR3 nucleotides are TGTGCCAGCAGCTTACAGCAGGGGGTTAATTCACCCCTCCACTTT.

The chain has TRBV7-3 and TRBJ2-2; TRBD1 aligns across 8 bases. The germline gives CDR1 SGHTA, CDR2 FQGTGA. The CDR3 is 16 residues long. V lost 2 bases and J lost 4; bases outside the gene matches: 6. CDR3 in DNA: TGTGCCAGCAGCTTACCCCGGACAGGGAGCACCGGGGAGCTGTTTTTT. This gives the protein CASSLPRTGSTGELFF.

The gene calls are TRBV28 and TRBJ2-1; 11 bases match TRBD2. Germline lookup yields CDR1 MDHEN and CDR2 SYDVKM. CDR3 size: 17 residues. The ends lost 5 bases at V and 9 bases at J; junction bases unmatched: 15. CDR3 in amino acids: CASSPTLGLAGKLEQFF. CDR3 nucleotide sequence: TGTGCCAGCAGTCCCACCCTCGGACTAGCGGGTAAGCTTGAGCAGTTCTTC.

The chain joins TRBV7-2 to TRBJ2-1; TRBD2 is a possible D gene (5 bases). Germline CDR1 and CDR2: SGHTA and FQGNSA. Trimming took 1 base from V and 2 from J, leaving 9 bases between them. The CDR3 runs 15 residues. CDR3 sequence: CASSLVRGAYNEQFF. CDR3 DNA sequence: TGTGCCAGCAGCTTAGTACGGGGAGCCTACAATGAGCAGTTCTTC.

Details on this clone: The sample has other DNA sequences that encode this CDR3 too. The chain has TRBV18 and TRBJ1-5, with a weak D call TRBD1 (6 bases). V dropped 0 bases and J dropped 7 bases, with 10 bases sitting between them. The CDR3 extends over 14 amino acids. Germline V CDR1 and CDR2: KGHSH, LQKENI. CDR3 bases: TGTGCCAGCTCACCACCAGGGGGTGGGCAGCCCCAGCATTTT. Protein: CASSPPGGGQPQHF.

CDR3 protein: CASSGLAGDTGELFF. The CDR3 region has the DNA TGTGCCAGCAGTGGTCTAGCGGGAGACACCGGGGAGCTGTTTTTT. This chain links TRBV2 with TRBJ2-2, with TRBD2 matching 10 bases. The germline V gene encodes CDR1 SNHLY and CDR2 FYNNEI. The junction had 2 bases not matched to a gene; V was cut back by 4 bases and J by 3 bases. The CDR3 extends over 15 amino acids.

The V gene is TRBV7-2, the J gene TRBJ1-1; possible D gene TRBD1, 5 bases. CDR3 length equals 14 residues. The V gene lost 5 bases and the J gene lost 4 bases, with 14 bases spanning the gap. Germline assignment: CDR1 SGHTA and CDR2 FQGNSA. The CDR3 nucleotides are TGTGCCAGCAGCATCCAGGGTCAGGGCACTGAAGCTTTCTTT. It is translated as CASSIQGQGTEAFF.

The chain uses TRBV4-2 and TRBJ2-2; 7 nucleotides match TRBD1. The germline V gene has CDR1 LGHNA and CDR2 YNFKEQ. The CDR3 contains 17 residues. J lost 4 bases, V lost 1 base, and 9 bases had no gene match. CDR3 nucleotide sequence: TGTGCCAGCAGCCAAGGAAAAGAGGGGGCGTCCACCGGGGAGCTGTTTTTT. Translating gives CASSQGKEGASTGELFF.

The rearrangement links TRBV7-2 to TRBJ1-3; D unclear. CDR1 and CDR2 (germline): SGHTA, FQGNSA. The CDR3 has 13 amino acids. Deletions cut 1 base from V and 2 bases from J, with 3 bases between. The CDR3 sequence is CASSLVTGNTIYF. DNA for the CDR3: TGTGCCAGCAGCTTAGTTACTGGAAACACCATATATTTT.

The V call is TRBV6-5, the J call TRBJ1-3; D perhaps matches TRBD1 (5 bases). Germline loops: CDR1 MNHEY, CDR2 SVGAGI. V lost 1 base and J 4 bases, leaving 14 bases between the germline ends. The CDR3 totals 16 residues. Written as DNA, the CDR3 is TGTGCCAGCAGTTACTGGGCAGGGCAAGTAGGAAACACCATATATTTT. It codes for CASSYWAGQVGNTIYF.

The gene calls are TRBV6-5 and TRBJ2-2; 8 bases align to TRBD1. The CDR3 loop spans 13 amino acids. Per the germline V gene, CDR1 is MNHEY and CDR2 is SVGAGI. V lost 6 bases, J lost 7 bases, and 4 bases stayed unmatched. CDR3 sequence (DNA): TGTGCCAGCAGAGACAGGGGCGGCGGGGAGCTGTTTTTT. Amino acids: CASRDRGGGELFF.

This clone was seen a single time. This chain links TRBV5-4 with TRBJ2-1; 9 bases map to TRBD1. The CDR3 has 15 amino acids. From germline, CDR1 is SGHNT and CDR2 YYREEE (reference sequence). J lost 3 bases, V lost 4 bases, and 5 bases had no gene match. Here the CDR3 reads CASSRDRGDYNEQFF. The CDR3 nucleotides are TGTGCCAGCAGCCGAGACAGGGGGGACTACAATGAGCAGTTCTTC.

This sequence joins TRBV7-9 and TRBJ2-3; D call uncertain. Per the germline V gene, CDR1 is SEHNR and CDR2 is FQNEAQ (reference sequence). The CDR3 length is 14 residues. V was pared by 2 bases and J by 4 bases, with 10 bases between. Written as DNA, the CDR3 is TGTGCCAGCAGCTTATCGAGGTCGCCAGATACGCAGTATTTT. Translating it yields CASSLSRSPDTQYF.

The chain carries TRBV19 and TRBJ2-7; a weak D match, TRBD1 (6 bases). Trimming took 1 base from V and 3 from J, leaving 7 bases between them. This CDR3 is built from 13 residues. Germline assignment: CDR1 LNHDA and CDR2 SQIVND (reference sequence). CDR3 in DNA: TGTGCCAGTAGTATAGGGACAGACTACGAGCAGTACTTC. Encoded protein: CASSIGTDYEQYF.

The rearrangement joins TRBV7-2 to TRBJ2-3; maybe TRBD2 (6 bases). Between the trimmed V and J ends, which lost 5 bases and 4 bases, there was a span of 10 bases. The germline gives CDR1 SGHTA, CDR2 FQGNSA. This CDR3 region has 13 residues. Here the CDR3 reads CASSRRVADTQYF. As DNA, the CDR3 is TGTGCCAGCAGCCGGAGGGTGGCAGATACGCAGTATTTT.

The J gene is TRBJ2-1, the V gene TRBV10-3, with 8 bases aligning to TRBD1. This CDR3 comprises 14 residues. The germline V gene encodes CDR1 ENHRY and CDR2 SYGVKD. V was pared by 3 bases and J by 8 bases, with 6 bases of the junction left unmatched. The CDR3 protein is CAISERQGTDEQFF. The CDR3 DNA is TGTGCCATCAGTGAAAGACAGGGGACCGATGAGCAGTTCTTC.

The chain employs TRBV28 and TRBJ1-5, with D maybe TRBD1 (5 bases). The germline V and J ends were trimmed by 3 bases and 3 bases, with 12 bases remaining between them. Germline CDR1 MDHEN, CDR2 SYDVKM. The CDR3 runs 15 residues. CDR3 DNA sequence: TGTGCCAGCAGTTTCTCAGGGCGGAACAATCAGCCCCAGCATTTT. Amino acid sequence: CASSFSGRNNQPQHF.

The chain recombines TRBV7-2 with TRBJ1-2; no reliable D call. Trimming cost V 3 bases and J 1 base, with 12 bases left between them. The germline V gene encodes CDR1 SGHTA and CDR2 FQGNSA. The CDR3 spans 15 residues. The CDR3 DNA is TGTGCCAGCAGCTTTGCGGCCGGGTTTAACTATGGCTACACCTTC. This gives the protein CASSFAAGFNYGYTF.

The chain recombines TRBV6-1 with TRBJ2-1; 8 bases match TRBD2. CDR1 MNHNS and CDR2 SASEGT come from the germline V gene. V was clipped by 7 bases and J by 3 bases; unmatched bases: 8. The CDR3 is made up of 15 amino acids. CDR3 sequence (DNA): TGTGCCAGCAAATCGGGACTAGGGATCTACAATGAGCAGTTCTTC. Protein: CASKSGLGIYNEQFF.

This sequence joins TRBV20-1 and TRBJ1-2; the D is unclear. Trimming shortened V by 3 bases and J by 5 bases, and 7 bases separated the two germline ends. Germline V gives CDR1 DFQATT, CDR2 SNEGSKA (reference sequence). The CDR3 loop spans 11 amino acids. CDR3 loop: CSARGGYGYTF. As DNA, the CDR3 is TGCAGTGCTAGGGGCGGGTATGGCTACACCTTC.